This TCR beta chain was documented in a study of T cell responses to AZD1222 COVID-19 vaccine. Study findings and constraints: Baseline seropositivity occurred in only a handful of AZD1222 recipients. Rises in breadth and depth of Spike-specific TCRs came after two AZD1222 doses.

Pooling was applied to second doses at about 4 or about 12 weeks. This CDR3 region has 15 residues. The V and J ends lost 5 bases and 3 bases respectively, with 13 bases between them. CDR1 and CDR2 (germline): MDHEN, SYDVKM. The protocol was immunoSEQ multiplex PCR, while the TCRdb copy is restricted to in-frame clones and leaves out a portion. The data show 150,000 to 200,000 clones, 90% to 95% seen once. The sample holds one count of this clone. Its matching antigen is unknown. The rearrangement links TRBV28 to TRBJ1-4; D is possibly TRBD1 (6 bases). This sequence originates from an adult who received the AZD1222 COVID-19 vaccine. Sequencing was performed on peripheral blood, taken 28 days after the second AZD1222 dose. The CDR3 here is CASSDTGYANEKLFF. The CDR3 nucleotides are TGTGCCAGCAGTGACACAGGGTATGCTAATGAAAAACTGTTTTTT. The full variable domain, with the rest looked up from reference TRBV28 and TRBJ1-4, is DVKVTQSSRYLVKRTGEKVFLECVQDMDHENMFWYRQDPGLGLRLIYFSYDVKMKEKGDIPEGYSVSREKKERFSLILESASTNQTSMYLCASSDTGYANEKLFFGSGTQLSVL.